The rows below give T cell receptor beta chains drawn from one sample of a study of tissue T cells after allogeneic stem cell transplantation. Measured with immunoSEQ multiplex PCR; TCRdb has only the in-frame clones, and not every one. Of roughly 30,000 clones listed, less than 90% are singletons. Here the sequenced sample was blood, taken before transplantation. The receptors were sampled from a woman between 18 and 50 years old who later had graft-versus-host disease after an allogeneic stem cell transplant. Both conserved end residues are part of each CDR3. A D gene is named only where the DNA matches it firmly. Not every row has a clone size; where given, it reads once, few, many or a size class.

V gene: TRBV3-1/TRBV3-2
J gene: TRBJ2-7
clone size: .
D gene: .
CDR3 DNA: TGTGCCAGCAGCGCCCCCCGCAGGACAGGCGTAAACGGGGGGCAGTACTTC
CDR3 protein: CASSAPRRTGVNGGQYF

V gene: TRBV27
J gene: TRBJ1-4
clone size: .
D gene: .
CDR3 DNA: TGTGCCAGCAGTGGCAATACTCAGACCGGACATGAAAAACTGTTTTTT
CDR3 protein: CASSGNTQTGHEKLFF

V gene: TRBV19
J gene: TRBJ1-5
clone size: .
D gene: .
CDR3 DNA: TGTGCCAGTAGTATGGGTGAAAATCAGCCCCAGCATTTT
CDR3 protein: CASSMGENQPQHF

V gene: TRBV2
J gene: TRBJ1-1
clone size: .
D gene: .
CDR3 DNA: TGTGCCAGTTCGTCCACTAGGGCTTTCTTT
CDR3 protein: CASSSTRAFF

V gene: TRBV11-3
J gene: TRBJ2-2
clone size: .
D gene: TRBD1
CDR3 DNA: TGTGCCAGCAGCCCGTGGACAGGGGGAAGAGCCGGGGAGCTATTTTTT
CDR3 protein: CASSPWTGGRAGELFF

V gene: TRBV6-5
J gene: TRBJ1-1
clone size: few
D gene: .
CDR3 DNA: TGTGCCAGCAGTTATCGCCGGACAAGCGAAGCTTTCTTT
CDR3 protein: CASSYRRTSEAFF

V gene: TRBV7-9
J gene: TRBJ2-1
clone size: .
D gene: .
CDR3 DNA: TGTGCCAGCAGCCTGACAGCCACCTACAATGAGCAGTTCTTC
CDR3 protein: CASSLTATYNEQFF

V gene: TRBV7-2
J gene: TRBJ1-1
clone size: .
D gene: .
CDR3 DNA: TGTGCCAGCAGCCGTAACAGGGTAGGGTTCACTGAAGCTTTCTTT
CDR3 protein: CASSRNRVGFTEAFF

V gene: TRBV10-1
J gene: TRBJ2-3
clone size: .
D gene: TRBD1
CDR3 DNA: TGCGCCAGCAGTGAGTCGGGGACAGGCGGTCGGACAGATACGCAGTATTTT
CDR3 protein: CASSESGTGGRTDTQYF

V gene: TRBV11-3
J gene: TRBJ1-3
clone size: few
D gene: .
CDR3 DNA: TGTGCCAGCAGCTTAGAGGTCGGCGGCACCATATATTTT
CDR3 protein: CASSLEVGGTIYF

V gene: TRBV5-1
J gene: TRBJ1-1
clone size: .
D gene: .
CDR3 DNA: TGCGCCAGCAGCTTTGGGGGTGGGCGCACTGAAGCTTTCTTT
CDR3 protein: CASSFGGGRTEAFF

V gene: TRBV11-1
J gene: TRBJ1-2
clone size: once
D gene: .
CDR3 DNA: TGTGCCAGCAGCGCGTTAGACTATGGCTACACCTTC
CDR3 protein: CASSALDYGYTF

V gene: TRBV4-2
J gene: TRBJ1-1
clone size: .
D gene: TRBD1
CDR3 DNA: TGTGCCAGCAGCCAAGATCTCGGACAGGGGATTGAAGCTTTCTTT
CDR3 protein: CASSQDLGQGIEAFF

V gene: TRBV25-1
J gene: TRBJ1-6
clone size: .
D gene: TRBD1
CDR3 DNA: TGTGCCAGCAGTGAATGGACAGGCGCGGGTTCACCCCTCCACTTT
CDR3 protein: CASSEWTGAGSPLHF

V gene: TRBV13
J gene: TRBJ2-5
clone size: .
D gene: TRBD2
CDR3 DNA: TGTGCCAGCAGCTCCGGCGGGGGGGCAAAAGAGACCCAGTACTTC
CDR3 protein: CASSSGGGAKETQYF

V gene: TRBV7-9
J gene: TRBJ1-1
clone size: .
D gene: .
CDR3 DNA: TGTGCCAGCAGCTTAGGGGCAGGGATGGGCACTGAAGCTTTCTTT
CDR3 protein: CASSLGAGMGTEAFF

V gene: TRBV4-1
J gene: TRBJ2-3
clone size: .
D gene: .
CDR3 DNA: TGCGCCAGCAGCCCAACCACAGATACGCAGTATTTT
CDR3 protein: CASSPTTDTQYF

V gene: TRBV6-5
J gene: TRBJ2-1
clone size: .
D gene: .
CDR3 DNA: TGTGCCAGCAGTTATGCCCCCTCGGGGAATGAGCAGTTCTTC
CDR3 protein: CASSYAPSGNEQFF

V gene: TRBV2
J gene: TRBJ1-6
clone size: .
D gene: .
CDR3 DNA: TGTGCCAGCAGAGAACGGACGGGGACGGCATCACCCCTCCACTTT
CDR3 protein: CASRERTGTASPLHF

V gene: TRBV19
J gene: TRBJ1-6
clone size: once
D gene: .
CDR3 DNA: TGTGCCAGTAGGTACAGGGACCTTAATTCACCCCTCCACTTT
CDR3 protein: CASRYRDLNSPLHF

V gene: TRBV7-6
J gene: TRBJ2-5
clone size: .
D gene: TRBD1
CDR3 DNA: TGTGCCAGCAGCTTATTTCCCGGGACAGGGTCAGGGGAGACCCAGTACTTC
CDR3 protein: CASSLFPGTGSGETQYF

V gene: TRBV5-4
J gene: TRBJ1-2
clone size: .
D gene: TRBD1
CDR3 DNA: TGTGCCAGCAGCTTACAGGGGCCTATAAACTATGGCTACACCTTC
CDR3 protein: CASSLQGPINYGYTF

V gene: TRBV10-3
J gene: TRBJ2-1
clone size: .
D gene: .
CDR3 DNA: TGTGCCATCAGTGAATCGGCAGAATCCTACAATGAGCAGTTCTTC
CDR3 protein: CAISESAESYNEQFF

V gene: TRBV6-5
J gene: TRBJ2-1
clone size: .
D gene: .
CDR3 DNA: TGTGCCAGCAGTAGCGGACCGTACAATGAGCAGTTCTTC
CDR3 protein: CASSSGPYNEQFF

V gene: TRBV5-6
J gene: TRBJ2-7
clone size: .
D gene: TRBD1
CDR3 DNA: TGTGCCAGCAGCTTGGTTGGGACAGGCGAGCAGTACTTC
CDR3 protein: CASSLVGTGEQYF

V gene: TRBV5-1
J gene: TRBJ1-4
clone size: .
D gene: TRBD1
CDR3 DNA: TGCGCCAGCAGCTTGGGGACAGGGCTTAATGAAAAACTGTTTTTT
CDR3 protein: CASSLGTGLNEKLFF

V gene: TRBV5-3
J gene: TRBJ1-1
clone size: .
D gene: .
CDR3 DNA: TGTGCCAGAAGCGGGGGCCCGCTAGACAGTGAGGACACTGAAGCTTTCTTT
CDR3 protein: CARSGGPLDSEDTEAFF

V gene: TRBV4-1
J gene: TRBJ2-1
clone size: .
D gene: .
CDR3 DNA: TGCGCCAGCAGCCAAGGGAGCCGAGAGCGGGCATATTACAATGAGCAGTTCTTC
CDR3 protein: CASSQGSRERAYYNEQFF

V gene: TRBV2
J gene: TRBJ2-7
clone size: .
D gene: TRBD1
CDR3 DNA: TGTGCCAGCAGCCACGGGACAGGGAGCTACGAGCAGTACTTC
CDR3 protein: CASSHGTGSYEQYF

V gene: TRBV7-3
J gene: TRBJ1-1
clone size: .
D gene: .
CDR3 DNA: TGTGCCAGCAGCTTAAGTTGGACGAGTCAAGCTTTCTTT
CDR3 protein: CASSLSWTSQAFF

V gene: TRBV7-8
J gene: TRBJ2-1
clone size: .
D gene: TRBD1
CDR3 DNA: TGTGCCAGCGGGGGACAGGTCGAGCAGTTCTTC
CDR3 protein: CASGGQVEQFF

V gene: TRBV7-3
J gene: TRBJ2-3
clone size: .
D gene: .
CDR3 DNA: TGTGCCAGCAACCCTCCTAGCACAGATACGCAGTATTTT
CDR3 protein: CASNPPSTDTQYF

V gene: TRBV10-3
J gene: TRBJ2-7
clone size: .
D gene: .
CDR3 DNA: TGTGCCATCAGTGGGGGGCTTTTCTACGAGCAGTACTTC
CDR3 protein: CAISGGLFYEQYF

V gene: TRBV18
J gene: TRBJ2-3
clone size: .
D gene: .
CDR3 DNA: TGTGCCAGCTCACCAAGGGGTAGCGGAAACACAGATACGCAGTATTTT
CDR3 protein: CASSPRGSGNTDTQYF

V gene: TRBV18
J gene: TRBJ1-1
clone size: .
D gene: .
CDR3 DNA: TGTGCCAGCTCACTTGCCCTTGGGAACACTGAAGCTTTCTTT
CDR3 protein: CASSLALGNTEAFF

V gene: TRBV7-9
J gene: TRBJ2-1
clone size: .
D gene: TRBD2
CDR3 DNA: TGTGCCAGCGTCGGACTAGCGGGTTTCTACAATGAGCAGTTCTTC
CDR3 protein: CASVGLAGFYNEQFF

V gene: TRBV27
J gene: TRBJ1-3
clone size: .
D gene: .
CDR3 DNA: TGTGCCAGCAGTTCCCTGGGGTTGCGCACCATATATTTT
CDR3 protein: CASSSLGLRTIYF

V gene: TRBV5-6
J gene: TRBJ1-2
clone size: .
D gene: .
CDR3 DNA: TGTGCCAGCAGCCGCCCCGGGTCGAAAACTAACTATGGCTACACCTTC
CDR3 protein: CASSRPGSKTNYGYTF

V gene: TRBV7-9
J gene: TRBJ2-3
clone size: once
D gene: .
CDR3 DNA: TGTGCCAGCAGCTTTGGGGAAACGCGAGATACGCAGTATTTT
CDR3 protein: CASSFGETRDTQYF

V gene: TRBV10-2
J gene: TRBJ1-2
clone size: once
D gene: TRBD1
CDR3 DNA: TGCGCCAGCCAAGACAGGGTTGACTATGGCTACACCTTC
CDR3 protein: CASQDRVDYGYTF

V gene: TRBV23-1
J gene: TRBJ1-5
clone size: few
D gene: .
CDR3 DNA: TGCGCCAGCAGTACTGGGGCGAACCTCAATCAGCCCCAGCATTTT
CDR3 protein: CASSTGANLNQPQHF